The present TCR beta chain was sequenced within a study of T cell clones after liver transplantation. Overall study context: Until 12-24 months post-transplant, subjects got standard immunosuppression and no induction.

In the case of this clone: Its cognate antigen is unknown.

Germline CDR1 and CDR2: MNHEY and SMNVEV (reference sequence). With 5 bases clipped from V and 3 bases from J, the junction kept 8 bases outside the gene matches. The CDR3 has 15 residues. Whole-study findings and limits: Small, mixed patient groups and varying post-transplant times limit these conclusions. A larger donor-reactive than third-party decline suggested partial antigen-specific deletion.

TCRdb's table, derived via immunoSEQ multiplex PCR, lists solely in-frame clones and lacks some. The repertoire has more than 15,000 clones, around 81% of them found once; the top ten carry approximately 32%. CD3+CD4+ and CD3+CD8+ cells were FACS-sorted from thawed unstimulated PBMCs. The chain joins TRBV27 to TRBJ1-1; 8 nucleotides line up with TRBD1. Specimen: CD8+ T cells from blood, collected around 48 months after liver transplant. The receptor's source is a human patient who received a liver transplant. The graft donor may account for some of the T cells. CDR3 sequence reads: CASSKPQGGYTEAFF. In DNA, the CDR3 is TGTGCCAGCAGTAAACCACAGGGGGGGTACACTGAAGCTTTCTTT.